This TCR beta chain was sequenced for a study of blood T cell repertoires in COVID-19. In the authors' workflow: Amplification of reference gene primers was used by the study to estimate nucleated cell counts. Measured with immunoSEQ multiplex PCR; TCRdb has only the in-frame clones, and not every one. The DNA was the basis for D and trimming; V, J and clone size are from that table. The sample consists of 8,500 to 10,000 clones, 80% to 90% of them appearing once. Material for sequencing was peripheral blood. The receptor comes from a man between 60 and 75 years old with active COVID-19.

This CDR3 is CASSLGGTGMYEQFF. The CDR3 nucleotides are TGTGCCAGCAGCTTGGGAGGGACAGGAATGTATGAGCAGTTCTTC. This chain links TRBV5-6 with TRBJ2-1; 8 bases line up with TRBD1. The CDR3 loop spans 15 amino acids. Germline CDR1 is SGHDT and CDR2 is YYEEEE. With 0 bases clipped from V and 8 bases from J, the junction kept 7 bases outside the gene matches.